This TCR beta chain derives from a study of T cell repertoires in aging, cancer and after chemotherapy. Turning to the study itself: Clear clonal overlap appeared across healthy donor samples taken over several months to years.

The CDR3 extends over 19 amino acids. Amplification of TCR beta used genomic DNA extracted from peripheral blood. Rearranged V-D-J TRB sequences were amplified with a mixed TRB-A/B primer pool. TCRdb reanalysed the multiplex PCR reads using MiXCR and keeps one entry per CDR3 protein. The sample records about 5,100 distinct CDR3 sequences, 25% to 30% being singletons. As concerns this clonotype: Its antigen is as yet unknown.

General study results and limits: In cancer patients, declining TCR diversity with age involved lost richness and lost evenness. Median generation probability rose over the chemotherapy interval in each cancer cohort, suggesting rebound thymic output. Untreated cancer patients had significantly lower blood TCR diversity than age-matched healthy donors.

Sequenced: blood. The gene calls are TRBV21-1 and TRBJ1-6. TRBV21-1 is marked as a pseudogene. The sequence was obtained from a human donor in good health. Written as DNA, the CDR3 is TGTGCCAGCAGCAAAGCGCGGCAGATAAGGGGGTCCTATAATTCACCCCTCCACTTT. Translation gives CASSKARQIRGSYNSPLHF.